The 6 T cell receptor beta chains below all came from one sample that was sequenced in a study of blood T cell repertoires in COVID-19. Measured with immunoSEQ multiplex PCR; TCRdb has only the in-frame clones, and not every one. The sample carries roughly 200,000 clones, 82% recorded once. The sequenced sample was PBMCs or T cells enriched from blood (not recorded which). These receptors were taken from a woman aged 55-69 years with acute COVID-19.

This chain connects TRBV4-1 to TRBJ1-3; no reliable D call. Germline CDR1 and CDR2: MGHRA and YSYEKL. This CDR3 region has 16 residues. With 0 bases removed from V and 0 bases from J, the gap between germline ends came to 9 bases. The CDR3 spells CASSQEVRRSGNTIYF. In nucleotides, the CDR3 is TGCGCCAGCAGCCAAGAGGTCAGGCGCTCTGGAAACACCATATATTTT.

The CDR3 region is CASSQDRTSGGIKQFF. As DNA, the CDR3 is TGCGCCAGCAGCCAAGATCGAACCAGCGGGGGCATCAAGCAGTTCTTC. This chain links TRBV4-3 with TRBJ2-1; 8 nucleotides match TRBD2. CDR1 and CDR2 from the germline V gene are LGHNA and YSLEER. V dropped 0 bases and J dropped 11; count of bases not matched to a gene: 12. The CDR3 totals 16 residues.

The chain is built from TRBV6-1 and TRBJ2-5, with D perhaps matching TRBD1 (6 bases). The CDR3 has 13 amino acids. Trimming left V 2 bases short and J 4 bases short, with 8 bases between. Germline V gene data show CDR1 as MNHNS and CDR2 as SASEGT. CDR3 in DNA: TGTGCCAGCAGTGAACAGGGGCCAGAGACCCAGTACTTC. It encodes CASSEQGPETQYF.

The chain combines TRBV5-1 with TRBJ2-2, with 9 nucleotides matching TRBD1. V dropped 4 bases and J dropped 0; count of bases not matched to a gene: 4. CDR1 and CDR2 (germline): SGHRS, YFSETQ. The CDR3 is 16 amino acids. As DNA, the CDR3 is TGCGCCAGCAGCCCGGGACAGGGCCCGAACACCGGGGAGCTGTTTTTT. Translating it yields CASSPGQGPNTGELFF.

A single count supports this clone. The rearrangement links TRBV7-8 to TRBJ1-5, with D possibly matching TRBD1 (6 bases). The CDR3 totals 16 residues. V gave up 4 bases and J gave up 2 bases, with 15 bases separating them. Germline-derived CDR1 and CDR2 are SGHVS and FQNEAQ. The CDR3 region is CASSSLVDSRNQPQHF. CDR3 nucleotides: TGTGCCAGCAGCTCGCTGGTGGACAGTCGCAATCAGCCCCAGCATTTT.

The V and J genes are TRBV19 and TRBJ2-2; 8 bases are shared with TRBD1. From germline, CDR1 is LNHDA and CDR2 SQIVND (reference sequence). The length of the CDR3 is 16 residues. With 3 bases clipped from V and 3 bases from J, the junction kept 6 bases outside the gene matches. DNA of the CDR3: TGTGCCAGTAGTATTACCGGACAGGGTTACACCGGGGAGCTGTTTTTT. This sequence encodes CASSITGQGYTGELFF.